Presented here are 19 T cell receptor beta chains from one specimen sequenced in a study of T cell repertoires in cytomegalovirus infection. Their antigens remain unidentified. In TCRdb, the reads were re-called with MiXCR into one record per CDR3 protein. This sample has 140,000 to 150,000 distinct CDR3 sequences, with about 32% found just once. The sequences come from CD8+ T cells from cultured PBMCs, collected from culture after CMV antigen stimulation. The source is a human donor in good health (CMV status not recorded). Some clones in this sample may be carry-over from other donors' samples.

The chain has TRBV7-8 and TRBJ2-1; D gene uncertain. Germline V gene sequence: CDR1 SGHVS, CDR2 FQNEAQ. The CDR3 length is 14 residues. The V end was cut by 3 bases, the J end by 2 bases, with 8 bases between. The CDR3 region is CASSFGPTYNEQFF. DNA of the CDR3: TGTGCCAGCAGCTTTGGTCCGACCTACAATGAGCAGTTCTTC. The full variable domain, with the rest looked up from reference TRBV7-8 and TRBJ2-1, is GAGVSQSPRYKVAKRGQDVALRCDPISGHVSLFWYQQALGQGPEFLTYFQNEAQLDKSGLPSDRFFAERPEGSVSTLKIQRTQQEDSAVYLCASSFGPTYNEQFFGPGTRLTVL.

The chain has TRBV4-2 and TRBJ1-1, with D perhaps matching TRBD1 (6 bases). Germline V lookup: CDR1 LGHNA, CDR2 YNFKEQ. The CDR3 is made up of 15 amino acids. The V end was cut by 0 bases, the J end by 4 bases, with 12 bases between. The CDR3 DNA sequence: TGTGCCAGCAGCCAAGATAAAACAGGGCCCACTGAAGCTTTCTTT. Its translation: CASSQDKTGPTEAFF.

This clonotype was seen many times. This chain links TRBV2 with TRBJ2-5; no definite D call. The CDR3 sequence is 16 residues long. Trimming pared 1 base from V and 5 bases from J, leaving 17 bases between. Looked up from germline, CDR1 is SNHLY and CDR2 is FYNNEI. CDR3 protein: CASSEEGSVRWETQYF. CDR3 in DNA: TGTGCCAGCAGTGAAGAAGGGTCGGTCCGATGGGAGACCCAGTACTTC.

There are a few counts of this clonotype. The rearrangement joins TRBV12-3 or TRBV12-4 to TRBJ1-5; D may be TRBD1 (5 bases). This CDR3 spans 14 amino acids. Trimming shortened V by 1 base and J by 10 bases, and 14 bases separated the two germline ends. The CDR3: CASSLEAGWEPQHF. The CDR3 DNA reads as TGTGCCAGCAGTTTAGAGGCAGGGTGGGAACCCCAGCATTTT.

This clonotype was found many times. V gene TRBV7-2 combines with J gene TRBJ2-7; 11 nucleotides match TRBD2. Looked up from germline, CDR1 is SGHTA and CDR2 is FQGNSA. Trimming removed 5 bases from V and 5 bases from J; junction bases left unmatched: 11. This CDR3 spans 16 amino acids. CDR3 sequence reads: CASSLFSGGAFNEQYF. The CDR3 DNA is TGTGCCAGCAGCCTATTTAGCGGGGGGGCATTTAACGAGCAGTACTTC.

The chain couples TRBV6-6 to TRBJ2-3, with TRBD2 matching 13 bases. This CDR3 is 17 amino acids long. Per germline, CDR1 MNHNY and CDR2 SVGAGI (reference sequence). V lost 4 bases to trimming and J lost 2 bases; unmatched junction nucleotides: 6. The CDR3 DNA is TGTGCCAGCAGTTCCATCGGACTAGCGGGGGACACAGATACGCAGTATTTT. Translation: CASSSIGLAGDTDTQYF.

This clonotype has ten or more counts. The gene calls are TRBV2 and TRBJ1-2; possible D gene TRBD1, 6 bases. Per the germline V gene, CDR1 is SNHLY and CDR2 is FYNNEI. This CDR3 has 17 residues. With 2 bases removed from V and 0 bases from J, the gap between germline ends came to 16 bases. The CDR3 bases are TGTGCCAGCAGTGAAAGGGCAGGGGCCGCCTCTAACTATGGCTACACCTTC. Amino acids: CASSERAGAASNYGYTF.

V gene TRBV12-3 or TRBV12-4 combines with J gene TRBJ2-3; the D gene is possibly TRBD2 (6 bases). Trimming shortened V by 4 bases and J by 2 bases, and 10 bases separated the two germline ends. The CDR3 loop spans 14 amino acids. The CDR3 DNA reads TGTGCCAGCAGTTCTTGGGGGGTCACAGATACGCAGTATTTT. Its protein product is CASSSWGVTDTQYF.

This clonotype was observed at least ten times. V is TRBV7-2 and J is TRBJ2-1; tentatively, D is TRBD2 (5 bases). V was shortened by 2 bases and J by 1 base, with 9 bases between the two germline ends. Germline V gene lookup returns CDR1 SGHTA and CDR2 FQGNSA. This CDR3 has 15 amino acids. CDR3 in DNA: TGTGCCAGCAGCTTATTAGCGCTATCCTACAATGAGCAGTTCTTC. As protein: CASSLLALSYNEQFF.

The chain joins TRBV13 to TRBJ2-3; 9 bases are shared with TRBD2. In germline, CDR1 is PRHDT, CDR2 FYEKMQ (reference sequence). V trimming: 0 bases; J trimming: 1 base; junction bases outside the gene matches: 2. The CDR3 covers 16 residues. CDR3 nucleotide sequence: TGTGCCAGCAGCTTAGGAGAGCGGGGGGGCACAGATACGCAGTATTTT. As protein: CASSLGERGGTDTQYF.

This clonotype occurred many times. The chain's CDR3 is CASSQPGTTNYGYTF. The CDR3 DNA sequence: TGCGCCAGCAGCCAGCCAGGAACTACTAACTATGGCTACACCTTC. The chain carries TRBV4-1 and TRBJ1-2; D unresolved. The germline V and J ends were trimmed by 3 bases and 0 bases, with 11 bases remaining between them. Germline-derived CDR1 and CDR2 are MGHRA and YSYEKL. This CDR3 spans 15 amino acids.

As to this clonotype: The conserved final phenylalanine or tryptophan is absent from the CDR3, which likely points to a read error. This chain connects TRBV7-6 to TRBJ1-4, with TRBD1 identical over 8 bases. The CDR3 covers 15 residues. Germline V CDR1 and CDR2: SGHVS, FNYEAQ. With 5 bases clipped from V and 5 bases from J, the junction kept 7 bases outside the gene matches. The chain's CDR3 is CASSPRDRSNEKLFC. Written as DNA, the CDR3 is TGTGCCAGCAGCCCCCGGGACAGGTCAAATGAAAAACTGTTTTGT.

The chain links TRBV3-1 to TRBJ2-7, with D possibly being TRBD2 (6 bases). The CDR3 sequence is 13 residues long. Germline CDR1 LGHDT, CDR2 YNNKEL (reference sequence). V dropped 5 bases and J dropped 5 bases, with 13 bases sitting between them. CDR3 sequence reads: CASSAGLLDEQYF. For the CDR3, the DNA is TGTGCCAGCAGCGCGGGACTCCTCGACGAGCAGTACTTC.

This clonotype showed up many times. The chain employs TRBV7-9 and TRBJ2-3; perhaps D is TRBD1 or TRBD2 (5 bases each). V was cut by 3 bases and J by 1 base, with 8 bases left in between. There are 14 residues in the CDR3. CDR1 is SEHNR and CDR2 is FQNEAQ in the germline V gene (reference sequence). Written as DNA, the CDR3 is TGTGCCAGCAGCTTTCAGGGACGCACAGATACGCAGTATTTT. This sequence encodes CASSFQGRTDTQYF.

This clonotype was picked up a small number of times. CDR3 protein: CASSVGGTLDEQFF. The CDR3 DNA follows: TGTGCCAGCAGCGTAGGTGGGACCCTAGATGAGCAGTTCTTC. The V gene is TRBV9, the J gene TRBJ2-1; D could derive from TRBD1 or TRBD2 (5 bases each). Trimming pared 0 bases from V and 8 bases from J, leaving 12 bases between. The CDR3 is made up of 14 amino acids. Germline V gene sequence: CDR1 SGDLS, CDR2 YYNGEE.

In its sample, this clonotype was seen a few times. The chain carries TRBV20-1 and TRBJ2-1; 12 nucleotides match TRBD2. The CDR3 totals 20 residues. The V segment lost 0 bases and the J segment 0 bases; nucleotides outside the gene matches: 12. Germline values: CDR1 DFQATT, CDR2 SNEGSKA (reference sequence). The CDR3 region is CSAREAPGLAGSSSYNEQFF. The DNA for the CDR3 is TGCAGTGCTAGAGAGGCCCCGGGACTAGCGGGTTCCAGCTCCTACAATGAGCAGTTCTTC.

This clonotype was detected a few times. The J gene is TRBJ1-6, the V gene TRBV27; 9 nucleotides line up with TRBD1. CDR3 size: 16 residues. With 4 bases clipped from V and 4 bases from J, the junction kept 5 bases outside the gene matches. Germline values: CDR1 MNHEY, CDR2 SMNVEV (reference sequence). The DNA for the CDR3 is TGTGCCAGCAGTTCTACAGGGGGCGGGTATAATTCACCCCTCCACTTT. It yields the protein CASSSTGGGYNSPLHF.

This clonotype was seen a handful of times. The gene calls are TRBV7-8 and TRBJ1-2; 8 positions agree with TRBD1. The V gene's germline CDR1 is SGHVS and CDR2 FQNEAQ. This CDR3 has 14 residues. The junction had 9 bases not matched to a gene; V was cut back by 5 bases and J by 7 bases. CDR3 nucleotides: TGTGCCAGCAGCCAGGCTAGCACAGGGGGTGGCTACACCTTC. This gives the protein CASSQASTGGGYTF.

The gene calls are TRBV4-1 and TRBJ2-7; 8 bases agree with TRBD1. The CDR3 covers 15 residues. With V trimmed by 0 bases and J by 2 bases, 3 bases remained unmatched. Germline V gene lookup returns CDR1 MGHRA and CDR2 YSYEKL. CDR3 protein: CASSQDMGQAYEQYF. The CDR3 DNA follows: TGCGCCAGCAGCCAAGATATGGGACAGGCCTACGAGCAGTACTTC.